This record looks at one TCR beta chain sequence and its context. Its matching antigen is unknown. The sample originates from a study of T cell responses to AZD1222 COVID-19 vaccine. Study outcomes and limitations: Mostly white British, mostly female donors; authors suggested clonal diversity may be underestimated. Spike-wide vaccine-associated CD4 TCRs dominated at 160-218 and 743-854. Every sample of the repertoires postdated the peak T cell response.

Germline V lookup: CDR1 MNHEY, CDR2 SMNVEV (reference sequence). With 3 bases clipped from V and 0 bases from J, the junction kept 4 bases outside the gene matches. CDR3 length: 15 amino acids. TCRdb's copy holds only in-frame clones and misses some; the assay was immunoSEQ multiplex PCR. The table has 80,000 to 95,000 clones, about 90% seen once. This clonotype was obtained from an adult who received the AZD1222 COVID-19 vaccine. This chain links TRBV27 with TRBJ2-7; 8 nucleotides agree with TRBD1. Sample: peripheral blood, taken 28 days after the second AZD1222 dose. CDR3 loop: CASSLLDRVSYEQYF. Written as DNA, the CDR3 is TGTGCCAGCAGTTTGTTGGACAGGGTCTCCTACGAGCAGTACTTC.